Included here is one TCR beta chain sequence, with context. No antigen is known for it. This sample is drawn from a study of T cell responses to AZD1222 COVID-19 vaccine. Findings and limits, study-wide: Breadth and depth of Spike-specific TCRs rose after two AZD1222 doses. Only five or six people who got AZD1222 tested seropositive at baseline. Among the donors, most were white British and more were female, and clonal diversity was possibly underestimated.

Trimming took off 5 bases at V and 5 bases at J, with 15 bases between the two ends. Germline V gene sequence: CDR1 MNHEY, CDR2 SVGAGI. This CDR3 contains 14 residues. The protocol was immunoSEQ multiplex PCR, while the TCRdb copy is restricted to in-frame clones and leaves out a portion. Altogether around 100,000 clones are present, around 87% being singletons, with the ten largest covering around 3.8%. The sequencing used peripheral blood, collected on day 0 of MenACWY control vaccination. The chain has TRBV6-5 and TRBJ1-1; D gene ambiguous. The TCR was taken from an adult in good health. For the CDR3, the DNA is TGTGCCAGCAGTCCCCCCTTGGGCTGGACTGAAGCTTTCTTT. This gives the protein CASSPPLGWTEAFF.